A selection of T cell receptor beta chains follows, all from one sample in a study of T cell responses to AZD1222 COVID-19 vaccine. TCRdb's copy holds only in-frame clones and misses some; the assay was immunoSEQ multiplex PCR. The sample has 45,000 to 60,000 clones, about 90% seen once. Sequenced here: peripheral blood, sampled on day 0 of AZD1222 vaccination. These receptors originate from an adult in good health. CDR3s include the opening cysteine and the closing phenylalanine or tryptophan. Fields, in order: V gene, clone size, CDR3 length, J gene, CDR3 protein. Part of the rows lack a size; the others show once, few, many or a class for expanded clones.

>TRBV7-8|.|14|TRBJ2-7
CASSLGTASYEQYF
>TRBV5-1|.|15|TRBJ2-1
CASSLLGSPYNEQFF
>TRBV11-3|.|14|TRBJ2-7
CASSLGGGSYEQYF
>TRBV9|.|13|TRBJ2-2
CASSVDQAGELFF
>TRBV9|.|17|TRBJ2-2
CASSVQGLAANTGELFF
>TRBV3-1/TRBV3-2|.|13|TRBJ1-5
CASSRTGRQPQHF
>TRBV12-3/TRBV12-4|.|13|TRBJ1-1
CASSLFGVTEAFF
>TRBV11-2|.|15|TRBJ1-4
CASSRSYATNEKLFF
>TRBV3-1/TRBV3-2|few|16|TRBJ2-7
CASSHELGPYSYEQYF
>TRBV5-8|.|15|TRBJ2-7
CASSLGLAGGVEQYF
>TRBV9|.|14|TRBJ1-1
CASSAPGSNTEAFF
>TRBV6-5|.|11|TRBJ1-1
CASTRGTEAFF
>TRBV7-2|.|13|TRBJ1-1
CASSLQDTGEAFF
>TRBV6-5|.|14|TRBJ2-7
CASSYHGQVYEQYF
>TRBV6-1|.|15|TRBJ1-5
CASSEEGGVKLLQHF
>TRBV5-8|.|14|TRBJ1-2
CASSLGDRGSGYTF
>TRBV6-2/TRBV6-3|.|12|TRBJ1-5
CASSFQGQPQHF
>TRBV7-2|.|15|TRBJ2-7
CASSSLSRGAGEQYF
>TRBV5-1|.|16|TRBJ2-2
CASSLAGQGLAGELFF
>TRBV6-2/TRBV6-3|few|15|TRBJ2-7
CASSYGGGGSYEQYF
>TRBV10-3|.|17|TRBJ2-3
CAISDVGLAGVADTQYF
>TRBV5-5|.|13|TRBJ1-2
CASSLDTRTGYTF
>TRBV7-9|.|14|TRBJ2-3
CASSLEASSDTQYF
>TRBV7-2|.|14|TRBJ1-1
CASSWPTGATEAFF
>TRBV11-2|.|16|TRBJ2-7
CASSLDSSGGLREQYF
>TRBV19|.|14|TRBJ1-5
CASSIRQGDQPQHF
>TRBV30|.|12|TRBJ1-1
CAWDQTNTEAFF
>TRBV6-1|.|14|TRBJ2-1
CASSEDRAGDEQFF
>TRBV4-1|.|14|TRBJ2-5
CASSQAGGTETQYF
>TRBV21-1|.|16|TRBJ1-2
CASSNFLAVSIYGYTF
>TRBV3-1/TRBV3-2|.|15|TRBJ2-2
CASSQDPAAAGELFF
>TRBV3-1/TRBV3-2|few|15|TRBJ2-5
CASSQQGLNQETQYF
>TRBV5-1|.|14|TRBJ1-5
CASSLAGAGQPQHF
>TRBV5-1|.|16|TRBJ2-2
CASTREGAQSTGELFF
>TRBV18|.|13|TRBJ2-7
CASSPQGSNEQYF
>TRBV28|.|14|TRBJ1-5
CASSFRNRNQPQHF
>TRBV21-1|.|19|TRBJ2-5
CASSKGGSNAQGQQETQYF
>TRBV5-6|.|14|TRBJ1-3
CASSWGTGTNTIYF
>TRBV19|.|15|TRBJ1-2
CATRTGLKGAYGYTF
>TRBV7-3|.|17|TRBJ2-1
CASSLRPSLSSYNEQFF
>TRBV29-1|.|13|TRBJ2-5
CSVAQVLQETQYF
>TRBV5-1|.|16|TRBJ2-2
CASSLGTSGSSGELFF
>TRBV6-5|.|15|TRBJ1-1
CASSVWNELNTEAFF
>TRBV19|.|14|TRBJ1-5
CASTGTKFNQPQHF
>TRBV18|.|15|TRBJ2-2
CASSPGRGNTGELFF
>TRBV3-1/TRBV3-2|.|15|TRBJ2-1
CASSQAAGGNNEQFF
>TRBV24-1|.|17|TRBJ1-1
CAPGTGGGKKGDTEAFF
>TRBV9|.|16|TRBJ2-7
CASSVDWTSGSYEQYF
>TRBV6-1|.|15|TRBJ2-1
CASSETGGSYNEQFF
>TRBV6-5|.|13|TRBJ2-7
CASQRGSTHEQYF
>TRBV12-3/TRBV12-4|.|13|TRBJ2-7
CASRLAGGYEQYF
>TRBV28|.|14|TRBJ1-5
CASSNRGSNQPQHF
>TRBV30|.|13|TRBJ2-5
CAWSVPSQETQYF
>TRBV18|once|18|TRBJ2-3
CASSPPRLAGGRTDTQYF
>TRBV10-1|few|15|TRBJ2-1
CASSEDLAGDNEQFF
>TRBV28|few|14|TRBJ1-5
CASRSGVGNQPQHF